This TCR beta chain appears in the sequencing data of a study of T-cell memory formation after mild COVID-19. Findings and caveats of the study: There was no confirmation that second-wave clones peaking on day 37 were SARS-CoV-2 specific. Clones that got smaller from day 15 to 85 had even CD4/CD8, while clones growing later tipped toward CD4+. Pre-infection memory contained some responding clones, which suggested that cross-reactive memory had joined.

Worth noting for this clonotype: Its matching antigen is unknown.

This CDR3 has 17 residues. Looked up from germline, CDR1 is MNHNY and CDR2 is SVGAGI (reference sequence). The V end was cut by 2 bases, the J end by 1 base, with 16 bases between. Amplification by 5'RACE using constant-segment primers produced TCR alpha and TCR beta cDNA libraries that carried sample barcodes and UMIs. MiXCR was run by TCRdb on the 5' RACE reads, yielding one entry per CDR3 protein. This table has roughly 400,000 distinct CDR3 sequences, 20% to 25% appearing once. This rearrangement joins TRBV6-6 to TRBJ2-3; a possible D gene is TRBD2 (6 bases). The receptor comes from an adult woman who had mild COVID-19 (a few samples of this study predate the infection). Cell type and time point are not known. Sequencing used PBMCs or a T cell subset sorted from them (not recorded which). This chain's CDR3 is CASSYEPPWGGTDTQYF. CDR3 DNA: TGTGCCAGCAGTTACGAACCCCCGTGGGGGGGCACAGATACGCAGTATTTT.